Below, 27 T cell receptor beta chains from the same sample are listed, as sequenced in a study of T cell responses to AZD1222 COVID-19 vaccine. TCRdb's copy holds only in-frame clones and misses some; the assay was immunoSEQ multiplex PCR. The data show 150,000 to 180,000 clones, with 88% seen just once and 3% to 3.5% held by the top ten. Sequencing was performed on peripheral blood, taken on day 0 of AZD1222 vaccination. These receptors all come from an adult in good health.

This chain uses TRBV11-3 with TRBJ1-1; 7 bases fit TRBD1. V was pared by 0 bases and J by 5 bases, with 15 bases of the junction left unmatched. This CDR3 spans 18 amino acids. Germline loops: CDR1 SGHNT, CDR2 YENEEA. CDR3 DNA sequence: TGTGCCAGCAGCTTAGAAGGGAGAGGGGGCGCAAAAGGAACTGAAGCTTTCTTT. Translated, it gives CASSLEGRGGAKGTEAFF. Combining the CDR3 with reference TRBV11-3 and TRBJ1-1 gives the whole variable domain EAGVVQSPRYKIIEKKQPVAFWCNPISGHNTLYWYLQNLGQGPELLIRYENEEAVDDSQLPKDRFSAERLKGVDSTLKIQPAELGDSAVYLCASSLEGRGGAKGTEAFFGQGTRLTVV.

The chain uses TRBV3-1 (or the pseudogene TRBV3-2) and TRBJ2-5; D gene ambiguous. The ends were cut back, 2 bases at V and 3 bases at J, with 4 bases in the middle. This CDR3 spans 12 amino acids. Germline loops: CDR1 LGHDT, CDR2 YNNKEL (reference sequence). The CDR3 DNA sequence: TGTGCCAGCAGCCAAAGAGAAGAGACCCAGTACTTC. Residues: CASSQREETQYF.

The chain couples TRBV7-9 to TRBJ1-6; 8 bases map to TRBD1. The trim removed 0 bases at V and 10 bases at J, leaving 8 bases unmatched. This CDR3 region has 16 residues. From germline, CDR1 is SEHNR and CDR2 FQNEAQ (reference sequence). CDR3 sequence reads: CASSLALAGGRSPLHF. CDR3 in DNA: TGTGCCAGCAGCTTAGCGCTGGCAGGGGGCCGCTCACCCCTCCACTTT. Filled out from reference TRBV7-9 and TRBJ1-6, the complete variable domain reads DTGVSQNPRHKITKRGQNVTFRCDPISEHNRLYWYRQTLGQGPEFLTYFQNEAQLEKSRLLSDRFSAERPKGSFSTLEIQRTEQGDSAMYLCASSLALAGGRSPLHFGNGTRLTVT.

The chain joins TRBV3-1 (or the pseudogene TRBV3-2) to TRBJ2-7; 10 bases match TRBD1. This CDR3 is 15 amino acids long. Germline trimming cut 1 base from V and 6 bases from J; bases unmatched to any gene: 6. Germline CDR1 LGHDT, CDR2 YNNKEL (reference sequence). The CDR3 DNA is TGTGCCAGCAGCCAAGGGCTTGGGACAGGGGTCGAGCAGTACTTC. This gives the protein CASSQGLGTGVEQYF.

This clone was seen a few times. The chain joins TRBV7-9 to TRBJ1-4, with 9 bases fitting TRBD1. CDR3 size: 16 residues. Germline V CDR1 and CDR2: SEHNR, FQNEAQ (reference sequence). The V gene end was trimmed by 4 bases and the J gene end by 6 bases; junction bases not matched to a gene: 9. CDR3 sequence reads: CASSSYRGQRDEKLFF. The CDR3 DNA follows: TGTGCCAGCAGCTCCTACAGGGGGCAAAGGGATGAAAAACTGTTTTTT.

J is TRBJ1-6 and V is TRBV3-1 (or the pseudogene TRBV3-2); the D is unclear. Germline CDR1 LGHDT, CDR2 YNNKEL (reference sequence). Trimming stripped 3 bases from V and 6 bases from J, with 9 bases between. This CDR3 has 14 residues. The CDR3 reads CASSQPQLNSPLHF. In DNA form, the CDR3 reads TGTGCCAGCAGCCAGCCCCAGCTTAATTCACCCCTCCACTTT.

The CDR3 loop is CASSTDINSPLHF. CDR3 DNA: TGTGCCAGCAGTACCGATATTAATTCACCCCTCCACTTT. The chain links TRBV12-3 or TRBV12-4 to TRBJ1-6, with D hard to call. The CDR3 contains 13 residues. V lost 5 bases, J lost 6 bases, and 8 bases lay in between.

This chain links TRBV11-1 with TRBJ1-1; D remains ambiguous. Between the trimmed V and J ends, which lost 2 bases and 6 bases, there was a span of 16 bases. This CDR3 region has 15 residues. Per germline, CDR1 SGHAT and CDR2 FQDESV (reference sequence). The CDR3 protein is CASSLRKGLLPEAFF. Written as DNA, the CDR3 is TGTGCCAGCAGCTTAAGGAAGGGCCTACTTCCTGAAGCTTTCTTT.

The J gene is TRBJ2-2, the V gene TRBV25-1; D remains unclear. Germline V CDR1 and CDR2: MGHDK, SYGVNS. This CDR3 is built from 14 residues. V was clipped by 2 bases and J by 4 bases, with 8 bases between them. Here the CDR3 reads CASSETEPTGELFF. The DNA of the CDR3 is TGTGCCAGCAGTGAAACGGAGCCCACCGGGGAGCTGTTTTTT.

The V call is TRBV2, the J call TRBJ2-1; tentative D call: TRBD2 (6 bases). Trimming took off 4 bases at V and 8 bases at J, with 15 bases between the two ends. CDR3 size: 14 residues. Per germline, CDR1 SNHLY and CDR2 FYNNEI. This CDR3 reads CASSGWGSGYEQFF. CDR3 coding DNA: TGTGCCAGCAGTGGGTGGGGAAGCGGGTATGAGCAGTTCTTC.

The V call is TRBV10-1, the J call TRBJ1-5, with D unclear. The germline CDR1 and CDR2 sequences are WNHNN and SYGVQD (reference sequence). This CDR3 has 12 residues. Trimming left V 5 bases short and J 1 base short, with 3 bases between. In nucleotides, the CDR3 is TGCGCCAGCAGTAACAGCAATCAGCCCCAGCATTTT. It translates to CASSNSNQPQHF.

A remark on this clone: At the DNA level, this CDR3 is encoded by other sequences in the same sample as well. The CDR3 region is CASSLAGNSYEQYF. The CDR3 region has the DNA TGTGCCAGCAGCTTAGCGGGGAATTCCTACGAGCAGTACTTC. This rearrangement joins TRBV7-2 to TRBJ2-7, with D uncertain. The germline gives CDR1 SGHTA, CDR2 FQGNSA. The CDR3 has 14 amino acids. The V end was cut by 0 bases, the J end by 1 base, with 7 bases between.

The sample holds one count of this clone. The V call is TRBV9, the J call TRBJ2-2; D gene unclear. The CDR3 is made up of 14 amino acids. CDR1 and CDR2 (germline): SGDLS, YYNGEE. Trimming took 2 bases from V and 3 from J, leaving 8 bases between them. CDR3 bases: TGTGCCAGCAGCGTGGACGGATACACCGGGGAGCTGTTTTTT. Protein product: CASSVDGYTGELFF.

V and J are TRBV3-1 (or the pseudogene TRBV3-2) and TRBJ1-6; D is unclear. V was cut by 0 bases and J by 8 bases, with 5 bases left in between. This CDR3 is 13 amino acids long. Germline CDR1 and CDR2: LGHDT and YNNKEL (reference sequence). Here the CDR3 reads CASSQDPDSPLHF. In nucleotides, the CDR3 is TGTGCCAGCAGCCAAGACCCGGATTCACCCCTCCACTTT.

The chain joins TRBV12-3 or TRBV12-4 to TRBJ2-2; the D is unclear. The CDR3 runs to 13 residues. The V and J ends lost 5 bases and 1 base respectively, with 5 bases between them. CDR3 loop: CASSPWNTGELFF. DNA of the CDR3: TGTGCCAGCAGTCCTTGGAACACCGGGGAGCTGTTTTTT.

This rearrangement joins TRBV5-1 to TRBJ1-2; a weak D match, TRBD1 (5 bases). CDR1 is SGHRS and CDR2 is YFSETQ in the germline V gene. V was clipped by 0 bases and J by 2 bases, with 11 bases between them. The length of the CDR3 is 15 residues. In DNA, the CDR3 is TGCGCCAGCAGCTTGGACGTCGGGGGAAACTATGGCTACACCTTC. This gives the protein CASSLDVGGNYGYTF.

The genes are TRBV4-3 and TRBJ1-2; D is possibly TRBD1 (6 bases). The germline CDR1 and CDR2 sequences are LGHNA and YSLEER. Trimming took 1 base from V and 8 from J, leaving 11 bases between them. CDR3 length: 13 amino acids. The CDR3 protein is CASSQAPGEGYTF. The CDR3 region has the DNA TGCGCCAGCAGCCAAGCCCCAGGGGAGGGCTACACCTTC.

The rearrangement uses TRBV5-1 and TRBJ2-1, with 11 bases lining up with TRBD1. The germline V gene encodes CDR1 SGHRS and CDR2 YFSETQ. This CDR3 spans 13 amino acids. J was trimmed by 8 bases and V by 3 bases; bases with no gene match: 1. This chain's CDR3 is CASSWTGGYEQFF. The CDR3 DNA follows: TGCGCCAGCAGCTGGACAGGGGGCTATGAGCAGTTCTTC.

This clone was counted a single time. V is TRBV7-6 and J is TRBJ2-5; the match to TRBD1 covers 8 bases. V shed 0 bases and J 0 bases; nucleotides not matched to a gene: 6. This CDR3 contains 17 residues. Germline V gene sequence: CDR1 SGHVS, CDR2 FNYEAQ. The CDR3 loop reads CASSLASGTGYQETQYF. CDR3 nucleotide sequence: TGTGCCAGCAGCTTAGCCTCTGGGACAGGTTACCAAGAGACCCAGTACTTC.

This chain uses TRBV5-1 with TRBJ2-7; 7 nucleotides align to TRBD1. Germline-derived CDR1 and CDR2 are SGHRS and YFSETQ. With V trimmed by 1 base and J by 6 bases, 7 bases remained unmatched. CDR3 length equals 14 residues. CDR3 nucleotide sequence: TGCGCCAGCAGCTTGAGTCAGGGGGTTGCCGAGCAGTACTTC. Protein: CASSLSQGVAEQYF.

The rearrangement links TRBV7-8 to TRBJ2-1, with D perhaps matching TRBD1 (5 bases). CDR1 SGHVS and CDR2 FQNEAQ come from the germline V gene. V was trimmed by 5 bases and J by 0 bases, leaving 11 bases between them. The CDR3 runs 15 residues. CDR3 in amino acids: CASSRTWNSYNEQFF. The CDR3 DNA reads as TGTGCCAGCAGCCGGACATGGAACTCCTACAATGAGCAGTTCTTC.

This chain uses TRBV4-3 with TRBJ1-2, with D possibly being TRBD1 (5 bases). Trimming took 0 bases from V and 10 from J, leaving 18 bases between them. Germline V gene data show CDR1 as LGHNA and CDR2 as YSLEER. This CDR3 has 15 residues. CDR3 in amino acids: CASSQDEGQERFYTF. CDR3 sequence (DNA): TGCGCCAGCAGCCAAGATGAGGGGCAGGAGAGGTTCTACACCTTC.

CDR3 residues: CASSSPRVPKQETQYF. CDR3 in DNA: TGTGCCAGCAGCTCCCCCCGGGTCCCCAAACAAGAGACCCAGTACTTC. This sequence joins TRBV7-8 and TRBJ2-5; D not certain. Germline CDR1 and CDR2: SGHVS and FQNEAQ. This CDR3 comprises 16 residues. The V end was cut by 4 bases, the J end by 2 bases, with 17 bases between.

The chain combines TRBV7-9 with TRBJ2-7; possibly TRBD1 for D (5 bases). CDR1 is SEHNR and CDR2 is FQNEAQ in the germline V gene (reference sequence). The CDR3 extends over 14 amino acids. V shed 4 bases and J shed 7 bases, with 17 bases lying between them. The CDR3 DNA reads as TGTGCCAGCAGCTCTCAGGGTGGCGTCAGGGAGCAGTACTTC. Translation: CASSSQGGVREQYF. The entire variable domain, with the rest obtained from reference TRBV7-9 and TRBJ2-7, is as follows: DTGVSQNPRHKITKRGQNVTFRCDPISEHNRLYWYRQTLGQGPEFLTYFQNEAQLEKSRLLSDRFSAERPKGSFSTLEIQRTEQGDSAMYLCASSSQGGVREQYFGPGTRLTVT.

The chain uses TRBV7-3 and TRBJ2-7; D remains ambiguous. Germline-derived CDR1 and CDR2 are SGHTA and FQGTGA. This CDR3 is built from 14 residues. V lost 5 bases to trimming and J lost 3 bases, with 14 bases between them. The chain's CDR3 is CASSLGPGNYEQYF. CDR3 nucleotides: TGTGCCAGCAGCCTGGGTCCAGGAAACTACGAGCAGTACTTC.

CDR3 sequence: CASSQGFGDYGYTF. CDR3 DNA sequence: TGCGCCAGCAGCCAAGGCTTTGGGGACTATGGCTACACCTTC. V gene TRBV4-3 combines with J gene TRBJ1-2; D is ambiguous. The CDR3 totals 14 residues. Germline-derived CDR1 and CDR2 are LGHNA and YSLEER. Between the trimmed V and J ends, which lost 1 base and 3 bases, there was a span of 9 bases.

The chain uses TRBV6-5 and TRBJ2-2, with 8 nucleotides matching TRBD2. This CDR3 has 14 residues. CDR1 is MNHEY and CDR2 is SVGAGI in the germline V gene. Losses at the gene ends were 7 bases for V and 4 bases for J; bases not matched to a gene: 5. CDR3 DNA sequence: TGTGCCAGCATCCCCGGGAGGGGCACCGGGGAGCTGTTTTTT. Amino acid sequence: CASIPGRGTGELFF.